This is a list of T cell receptor beta chains from one sample in a study of blood T cell repertoires in COVID-19. The method was immunoSEQ multiplex PCR; TCRdb's version includes in-frame clones alone and lacks a portion of them. The top ten clones hold roughly 4.1% of a sample with about 330,000 clones, more than 75% of them seen once. The source material was peripheral blood. The receptors shown here come from a woman aged 50 to 65 with active or convalescent COVID-19. Both conserved end residues are part of each CDR3. The D gene is left open where the match is weak. Some rows mark clone size as missing; the rest say once, few, many or name a class of expanded clone.

>TRBJ2-1|NA|once|TRBV5-1
CASSLDISYNEQFF
TGCGCCAGCAGCTTGGACATTTCCTACAATGAGCAGTTCTTC
>TRBJ2-7|NA|NA|TRBV6-2/TRBV6-3
CASSYPRGIGYEQYF
TGTGCCAGCAGTTACCCCAGGGGAATTGGGTACGAGCAGTACTTC
>TRBJ1-1|NA|once|TRBV6-5
CASAESNTEAFF
TGTGCCAGTGCTGAAAGCAACACTGAAGCTTTCTTT
>TRBJ1-2|NA|NA|TRBV28
CASSSGQGRNYGYTF
TGTGCCAGCAGTTCAGGGCAGGGGCGGAACTATGGCTACACCTTC
>TRBJ2-5|TRBD2|NA|TRBV9
CASSPSELGPGGAEETQYF
TGTGCCAGCAGCCCGAGCGAGCTGGGACCCGGGGGGGCCGAAGAGACCCAGTACTTC
>TRBJ2-3|TRBD2|NA|TRBV29-1
CSVGVGTSGTGNTQYF
TGCAGCGTTGGAGTTGGGACTAGCGGGACGGGGAATACGCAGTATTTT
>TRBJ1-2|NA|NA|TRBV6-1
CASSDNRANYGYTF
TGTGCCAGCAGTGATAACAGAGCTAACTATGGCTACACCTTC
>TRBJ1-2|NA|NA|TRBV5-6
CASSPVGASGYTF
TGTGCCAGCAGCCCGGTGGGGGCGTCTGGCTACACCTTC
>TRBJ1-4|TRBD1|NA|TRBV19
CASRTSDRGLSNEKLFF
TGTGCCAGTAGAACTTCGGACAGGGGGCTTTCCAATGAAAAACTGTTTTTT
>TRBJ1-2|TRBD1|once|TRBV29-1
CSAGTGGRYGYTF
TGCAGCGCTGGGACAGGGGGACGGTATGGCTACACCTTC
>TRBJ2-7|NA|NA|TRBV5-1
CASRASYEQYF
TGCGCCAGCAGAGCCTCCTACGAGCAGTACTTC
>TRBJ2-7|TRBD2|NA|TRBV7-6
CASSLLGLAGSAGVYEQYF
TGTGCCAGCAGCTTGTTGGGACTAGCGGGATCCGCCGGCGTGTACGAGCAGTACTTC
>TRBJ2-7|NA|NA|TRBV28
CATATGTFFSSEQYF
TGTGCCACCGCTACCGGGACATTTTTTTCTAGCGAGCAGTACTTC
>TRBJ2-7|NA|NA|TRBV21-1
CASTNRDRGYEQYF
TGTGCCAGCACCAACCGGGACAGGGGTTACGAGCAGTACTTC
>TRBJ2-1|TRBD2|NA|TRBV5-1
CASTSTSGRAKNEQFF
TGCGCCAGCACATCGACTAGCGGGAGAGCAAAAAATGAGCAGTTCTTC
>TRBJ2-2|TRBD1|NA|TRBV11-3
CASSQWGQGDYTGELFF
TGTGCCAGCAGCCAATGGGGACAGGGGGATTACACCGGGGAGCTGTTTTTT
>TRBJ1-2|NA|once|TRBV5-1
CASSPSTSSPGGYTF
TGCGCCAGCAGCCCCTCGACTTCCTCCCCGGGTGGCTACACCTTC
>TRBJ1-4|NA|NA|TRBV6-5
CASREFAGEKLFF
TGTGCCAGCAGAGAGTTTGCGGGTGAAAAACTGTTTTTT
>TRBJ2-1|NA|few|TRBV15
CATSRDQPGLSNEQFF
TGTGCCACCAGCAGAGATCAACCTGGTCTCAGCAATGAGCAGTTCTTC
>TRBJ2-7|NA|NA|TRBV7-2
CASSLLLETRGLGEQYF
TGTGCCAGCAGCTTACTGTTAGAGACCCGAGGATTGGGTGAGCAGTACTTC
>TRBJ1-5|NA|once|TRBV3-1/TRBV3-2
CASSQERSQPQHF
TGTGCCAGCAGCCAGGAGCGAAGTCAGCCCCAGCATTTT
>TRBJ2-3|TRBD1|NA|TRBV27
CASSSRGGTGYPFGTDTQYF
TGTGCCAGCAGTTCCAGAGGGGGGACAGGATATCCTTTTGGCACAGATACGCAGTATTTT
>TRBJ2-1|TRBD2|NA|TRBV13
CASSGLAGVDEQFF
TGTGCCAGCAGTGGACTAGCGGGAGTCGATGAGCAGTTCTTC
>TRBJ1-2|NA|NA|TRBV18
CASSPQVEGYGYTF
TGTGCCAGCTCACCCCAAGTCGAGGGCTATGGCTACACCTTC
>TRBJ1-2|NA|NA|TRBV5-8
CASSPSDRPYGYTF
TGTGCCAGCAGCCCCTCTGACAGACCCTATGGCTACACCTTC
>TRBJ2-7|NA|NA|TRBV5-3
CARSLDASAYEQYF
TGTGCCAGAAGCTTGGACGCTAGTGCCTACGAGCAGTACTTC
>TRBJ2-1|TRBD2|NA|TRBV28
CASSLWPRTSGHLAYNEQFF
TGTGCCAGCAGTTTATGGCCTCGGACTAGCGGGCACCTGGCCTACAATGAGCAGTTCTTC